A single sample is the source of the 12 T cell receptor beta chains below, sequenced in a study of CD8+ T cells in alopecia areata. As the sequencing template, cDNA was produced by extracting RNA and reverse transcribing it. Assay: immunoSEQ multiplex PCR; the TCRdb copy retains only in-frame clones and omits some. The sample records 80,000 or so clones, roughly 70% being singletons. Treatment reported: oral pan-JAK inhibitor, 5-10 mg twice daily. Sequenced here: CD8+ T cells sorted from blood, sampled at week 24, from a patient treated with tofacitinib. The receptors here all came from a human donor with alopecia areata.

The rearrangement links TRBV7-3 to TRBJ2-7; 7 bases are shared with TRBD1. Trimming cost V 0 bases and J 3 bases; bases outside gene matches: 5. Germline V gene lookup returns CDR1 SGHTA and CDR2 FQGTGA. This CDR3 has 15 residues. This CDR3 is CASSLTSTGRYEQYF. CDR3 sequence (DNA): TGTGCCAGCAGCTTAACGTCGACAGGGCGCTACGAGCAGTACTTC.

V gene TRBV4-1 combines with J gene TRBJ2-7; weak D call: TRBD1 (5 bases). Between the trimmed V and J ends, which lost 1 base and 1 base, there was a span of 11 bases. CDR3 length equals 15 residues. CDR1 MGHRA and CDR2 YSYEKL come from the germline V gene. The CDR3 region is CASSQVGQGSYEQYF. The DNA for the CDR3 is TGCGCCAGCAGCCAAGTAGGGCAGGGATCCTACGAGCAGTACTTC.

This clone has a single count. The chain carries TRBV12-5 and TRBJ2-1; D unclear. CDR1 is LGHNT, CDR2 FRNRAP, per germline. This CDR3 spans 12 amino acids. Trimming shortened V by 4 bases and J by 3 bases, and 4 bases separated the two germline ends. As DNA, the CDR3 is TGTGCTAGTGGTTCCAGCTACAATGAGCAGTTCTTC. Protein product: CASGSSYNEQFF.

This clone was counted a few times. The chain recombines TRBV23-1 with TRBJ2-2; D not resolved. TRBV23-1 is sorted into the ORF group, with uncertain function. This CDR3 is 16 amino acids long. The V and J ends lost 6 bases and 4 bases respectively, with 18 bases between them. CDR3 coding DNA: TGCGCCAGCAGCCAAGAAACTCATCCGGGCACCGGGGAGCTGTTTTTT. Translation: CASSQETHPGTGELFF.

The chain employs TRBV29-1 and TRBJ2-1; 9 bases match TRBD2. Per the germline V gene, CDR1 is SQVTM and CDR2 is ANQGSEA. This CDR3 contains 14 residues. J was trimmed by 2 bases and V by 2 bases; bases with no gene match: 1. The CDR3 bases are TGCAGCGTTGAACCTAGCGGGGCCTACAATGAGCAGTTCTTC. Protein product: CSVEPSGAYNEQFF.

The J gene is TRBJ2-4, the V gene TRBV4-1; tentatively, D is TRBD2 (6 bases). The CDR3 runs to 16 residues. Per the germline V gene, CDR1 is MGHRA and CDR2 is YSYEKL. Trimming pared 0 bases from V and 2 bases from J, leaving 11 bases between. In DNA form, the CDR3 reads TGCGCCAGCAGCCAAGAGGGTAGCGGTTCCAAAAACATTCAGTACTTC. Residues: CASSQEGSGSKNIQYF.

This chain links TRBV7-9 with TRBJ1-5; the D is unclear. Germline CDR1 SEHNR, CDR2 FQNEAQ (reference sequence). V shed 5 bases and J shed 0 bases, with 11 bases lying between them. The CDR3 covers 15 residues. This chain's CDR3 is CASSTDWDSNQPQHF. As DNA, the CDR3 is TGTGCCAGCAGCACGGACTGGGATAGCAATCAGCCCCAGCATTTT.

The chain is built from TRBV7-9 and TRBJ2-7; tentative D call: TRBD2 (6 bases). Germline-derived CDR1 and CDR2 are SEHNR and FQNEAQ (reference sequence). The CDR3 spans 15 residues. Deletions cut 4 bases from V and 1 base from J, with 14 bases between. CDR3 region: CASSSPGTRSYEQYF. The CDR3 bases are TGTGCCAGCAGCTCACCCGGGACTCGGTCCTACGAGCAGTACTTC.

The V and J genes are TRBV15 and TRBJ2-1, with 10 bases fitting TRBD2. Germline CDR1 LNHNV, CDR2 YYDKDF (reference sequence). With 0 bases clipped from V and 6 bases from J, the junction kept 8 bases outside the gene matches. The CDR3 extends over 17 amino acids. The CDR3 loop reads CATSRDRAGGPVNEQFF. CDR3 DNA sequence: TGTGCCACCAGCAGAGATCGAGCGGGGGGGCCCGTCAATGAGCAGTTCTTC.

V gene TRBV13 combines with J gene TRBJ2-1; 11 bases align to TRBD2. The V segment lost 0 bases and the J segment 6 bases; nucleotides outside the gene matches: 1. This CDR3 comprises 15 residues. Looked up from germline, CDR1 is PRHDT and CDR2 is FYEKMQ (reference sequence). The CDR3 spells CASSLGTSGVNEQFF. Written as DNA, the CDR3 is TGTGCCAGCAGCTTAGGGACTAGCGGGGTCAATGAGCAGTTCTTC.

This chain links TRBV18 with TRBJ2-5, with a tentative D call TRBD1 (6 bases). Germline CDR1 reads KGHSH; CDR2 reads LQKENI. CDR3 length: 18 residues. V was pared by 3 bases and J by 5 bases, with 25 bases between. The CDR3 DNA sequence: TGTGCCAGCTCACCGGGGGCCCCACACCAAATTTATGTTGAGACCCAGTACTTC. Encoded protein: CASSPGAPHQIYVETQYF.

This clone was seen a handful of times. The V call is TRBV5-1, the J call TRBJ1-2, with unresolved D. V lost 5 bases and J lost 1, with 12 bases in between. CDR1 is SGHRS, CDR2 YFSETQ, per germline. The CDR3 is made up of 14 amino acids. The CDR3 loop reads CASRSGGFNYGYTF. In DNA, the CDR3 is TGCGCCAGCAGAAGTGGAGGGTTTAACTATGGCTACACCTTC.